The 15 T cell receptor beta chains below were found in one sample sequenced in a study of T cell responses to AZD1222 COVID-19 vaccine. Only in-frame clones appear in the TCRdb table, and some are missing; sequencing was by immunoSEQ multiplex PCR. The sample has about 140,000 clones; more than 85% are singletons. The source material was peripheral blood, sampled on day 0 of AZD1222 vaccination. The source of these receptors is an adult in good health.

The chain is built from TRBV6-2 or TRBV6-3 and TRBJ1-5; weak D call: TRBD1 (6 bases). Germline CDR1 MNHEY, CDR2 SVGEGT. V dropped 0 bases and J dropped 4 bases, with 13 bases sitting between them. CDR3 size: 16 residues. DNA for the CDR3: TGTGCCAGCAGTTACTCGGAGGGGGTTGGTAATCAGCCCCAGCATTTT. It encodes CASSYSEGVGNQPQHF.

The genes are TRBV10-1 and TRBJ2-7; no clear D gene. The V and J ends lost 3 bases and 7 bases respectively, with 7 bases between them. The CDR3 loop spans 11 amino acids. Germline CDR1 reads WNHNN; CDR2 reads SYGVQD (reference sequence). The CDR3, as DNA: TGCGCCAGCAGTGATCCCCCAGAGCAGTACTTC. Its protein product is CASSDPPEQYF.

The rearrangement joins TRBV5-1 to TRBJ1-6; D is undetermined. Trimming cost V 0 bases and J 9 bases, with 16 bases left between them. Germline V gene sequence: CDR1 SGHRS, CDR2 YFSETQ. The CDR3 contains 16 residues. The CDR3 spells CASSLAGVPHGSPLHF. The CDR3 nucleotides are TGCGCCAGCAGCTTGGCCGGTGTTCCGCACGGTTCACCCCTCCACTTT. The complete variable domain, with remaining parts taken from reference TRBV5-1 and TRBJ1-6, reads KAGVTQTPRYLIKTRGQQVTLSCSPISGHRSVSWYQQTPGQGLQFLFEYFSETQRNKGNFPGRFSGRQFSNSRSEMNVSTLELGDSALYLCASSLAGVPHGSPLHFGNGTRLTVT.

The chain couples TRBV7-3 to TRBJ2-7; a weak D match, TRBD2 (6 bases). CDR3 length: 16 residues. The V end lost 7 bases, the J end lost 2 bases, and 21 bases lay between the germline ends. The germline V gene has CDR1 SGHTA and CDR2 FQGTGA. DNA of the CDR3: TGTGCCAGCACCGAGACTAGATACACTACCGCCTACGAGCAGTACTTC. Amino acids: CASTETRYTTAYEQYF.

The chain employs TRBV14 and TRBJ2-3, with TRBD2 matching 8 bases. CDR3 length: 12 residues. Germline CDR1 is SGHDN and CDR2 is FVKESK. Unmatched junction bases numbered 3, after V lost 1 base and J lost 12 bases. The CDR3 spells CASSQGLALQYF. CDR3 bases: TGTGCCAGCAGCCAAGGACTAGCGCTACAGTATTTT.

The rearrangement uses TRBV4-2 and TRBJ2-3; 8 nucleotides match TRBD2. V lost 0 bases, J lost 2 bases, and 10 bases stayed unmatched. Germline-derived CDR1 and CDR2 are LGHNA and YNFKEQ. CDR3 length: 18 amino acids. The CDR3 nucleotides read TGTGCCAGCAGCCAAGAAAGTGGGACTAGTCTCAACACAGATACGCAGTATTTT. This sequence encodes CASSQESGTSLNTDTQYF.

The genes are TRBV5-1 and TRBJ2-2; tentative D call: TRBD2 (5 bases). Germline assignment: CDR1 SGHRS and CDR2 YFSETQ. The CDR3 covers 15 residues. Trimming stripped 4 bases from V and 1 base from J, with 11 bases between. CDR3 sequence (DNA): TGCGCCAGCAGCCCCCACGGGGAGAACACCGGGGAGCTGTTTTTT. Protein: CASSPHGENTGELFF.

Here the CDR3 reads CASSRDYTTRQYF. The CDR3 DNA is TGTGCCAGCAGTAGGGACTATACCACACGGCAGTATTTT. The chain recombines TRBV6-5 with TRBJ2-3; TRBD2 matches at 7 bases. From germline, CDR1 is MNHEY and CDR2 SVGAGI. Trimming removed 5 bases from V and 11 bases from J; junction bases left unmatched: 10. The CDR3 runs 13 residues.

J is TRBJ2-2 and V is TRBV27; D gene unclear. Between the trimmed V and J ends, which lost 5 bases and 6 bases, there was a span of 7 bases. The CDR3 extends over 12 amino acids. Germline CDR1 reads MNHEY; CDR2 reads SMNVEV (reference sequence). The CDR3 nucleotides read TGTGCCAGCAGTGTTGCTCCCGGGGAGCTGTTTTTT. Protein sequence: CASSVAPGELFF.

V usage is TRBV19 and J usage is TRBJ2-7, with D possibly TRBD2 on 5 matching bases. With 6 bases removed from V and 6 bases from J, the gap between germline ends came to 18 bases. Germline CDR1 LNHDA, CDR2 SQIVND (reference sequence). The CDR3 runs to 14 residues. The CDR3 loop reads CASSPPAGWSEQYF. CDR3 sequence (DNA): TGTGCCAGTAGCCCCCCCGCGGGTTGGAGCGAGCAGTACTTC.

The rearrangement joins TRBV27 to TRBJ1-2; a weak D match, TRBD1 (5 bases). This CDR3 has 13 residues. Looked up from germline, CDR1 is MNHEY and CDR2 is SMNVEV (reference sequence). Deletions cut 9 bases from V and 7 bases from J, with 18 bases between. The CDR3 protein is CASGLGGTIGYTF. CDR3 bases: TGTGCCAGTGGCCTCGGGGGGACCATTGGCTACACCTTC.

The V call is TRBV27, the J call TRBJ1-1; 8 positions agree with TRBD1. This CDR3 is 16 amino acids long. Germline loops: CDR1 MNHEY, CDR2 SMNVEV (reference sequence). J was trimmed by 3 bases and V by 2 bases; bases with no gene match: 8. CDR3 sequence: CASSLGPGGADTEAFF. In DNA, the CDR3 is TGTGCCAGCAGTTTAGGCCCAGGGGGCGCGGACACTGAAGCTTTCTTT.

The chain links TRBV4-2 to TRBJ2-1, with 7 nucleotides matching TRBD2. Trimming at V came to 4 bases and at J to 8 bases, leaving 11 bases not matched to a gene. This CDR3 is built from 15 residues. CDR1 and CDR2 from the germline V gene are LGHNA and YNFKEQ. CDR3 in amino acids: CASSLRTRTADEQFF. CDR3 coding DNA: TGTGCCAGCAGCCTGAGGACTAGGACGGCCGATGAGCAGTTCTTC.

This chain connects TRBV4-2 to TRBJ2-7; possibly TRBD1 or TRBD2 for D (5 bases each). V was pared by 5 bases and J by 0 bases, with 14 bases between. The CDR3 spans 15 residues. Germline V gives CDR1 LGHNA, CDR2 YNFKEQ. For the CDR3, the DNA is TGTGCCAGCAGCTCCGGGGACCTAAGCTCCTACGAGCAGTACTTC. This gives the protein CASSSGDLSSYEQYF.

The chain is built from TRBV5-1 and TRBJ2-1, with TRBD1 matching over 12 bases. Germline-derived CDR1 and CDR2 are SGHRS and YFSETQ. The CDR3 covers 15 residues. J was trimmed by 11 bases and V by 2 bases; bases with no gene match: 8. CDR3 coding DNA: TGCGCCAGCAGCTTTCAGGGACAGGGGGCAAGTAAGCAGTTCTTC. Its protein product is CASSFQGQGASKQFF. Full variable domain (outside the CDR3, taken from reference TRBV5-1 and TRBJ2-1): KAGVTQTPRYLIKTRGQQVTLSCSPISGHRSVSWYQQTPGQGLQFLFEYFSETQRNKGNFPGRFSGRQFSNSRSEMNVSTLELGDSALYLCASSFQGQGASKQFFGPGTRLTVL.